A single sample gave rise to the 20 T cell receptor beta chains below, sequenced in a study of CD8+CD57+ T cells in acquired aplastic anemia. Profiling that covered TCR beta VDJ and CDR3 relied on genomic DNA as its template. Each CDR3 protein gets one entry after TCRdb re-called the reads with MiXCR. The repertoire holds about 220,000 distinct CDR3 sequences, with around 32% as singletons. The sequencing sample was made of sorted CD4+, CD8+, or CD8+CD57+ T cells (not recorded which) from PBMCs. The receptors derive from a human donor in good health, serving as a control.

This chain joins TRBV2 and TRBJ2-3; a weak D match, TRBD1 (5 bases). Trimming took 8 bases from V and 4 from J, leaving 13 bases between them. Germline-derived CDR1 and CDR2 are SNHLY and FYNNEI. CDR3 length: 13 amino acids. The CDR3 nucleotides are TGTGCCAGCTCACCTCAGGGATCAGATACGCAGTATTTT. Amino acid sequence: CASSPQGSDTQYF.

CDR3 amino acids: CASSQGGGRGSNQPQHF. In DNA, the CDR3 is TGCGCCAGCAGCCAAGGGGGGGGGCGAGGGAGCAATCAGCCCCAGCATTTT. The rearrangement joins TRBV4-1 to TRBJ1-5, with D possibly TRBD1 on 6 matching bases. CDR1 MGHRA and CDR2 YSYEKL come from the germline V gene. V lost 1 base and J 1 base, leaving 14 bases between the germline ends. This CDR3 contains 17 residues.

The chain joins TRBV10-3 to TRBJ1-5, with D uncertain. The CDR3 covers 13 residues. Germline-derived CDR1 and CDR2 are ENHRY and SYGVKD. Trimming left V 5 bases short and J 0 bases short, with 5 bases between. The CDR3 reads CAISRNSNQPQHF. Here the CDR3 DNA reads TGTGCCATCAGTAGAAATAGCAATCAGCCCCAGCATTTT.

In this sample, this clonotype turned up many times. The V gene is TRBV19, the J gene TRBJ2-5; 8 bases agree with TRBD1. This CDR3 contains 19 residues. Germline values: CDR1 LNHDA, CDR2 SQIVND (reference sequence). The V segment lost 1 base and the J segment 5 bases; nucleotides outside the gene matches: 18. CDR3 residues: CASSIGQGAKSRMIETQYF. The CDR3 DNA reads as TGTGCCAGTAGTATAGGGCAGGGGGCAAAGTCGCGAATGATCGAGACCCAGTACTTC.

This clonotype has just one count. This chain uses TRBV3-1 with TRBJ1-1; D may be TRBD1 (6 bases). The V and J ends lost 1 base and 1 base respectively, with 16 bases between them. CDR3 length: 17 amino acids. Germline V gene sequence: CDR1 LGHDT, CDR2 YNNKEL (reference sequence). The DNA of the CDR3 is TGTGCCAGCAGCCAAGTACCGGGGAGGGGGAAGAACACTGAAGCTTTCTTT. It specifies CASSQVPGRGKNTEAFF.

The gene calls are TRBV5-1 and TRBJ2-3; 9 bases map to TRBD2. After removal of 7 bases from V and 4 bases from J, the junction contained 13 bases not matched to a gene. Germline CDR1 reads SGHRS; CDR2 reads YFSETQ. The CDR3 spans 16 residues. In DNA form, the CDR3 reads TGCGCCAGCGGCCTTGGAGGGACTAGCCTCGCAGATACGCAGTATTTT. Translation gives CASGLGGTSLADTQYF. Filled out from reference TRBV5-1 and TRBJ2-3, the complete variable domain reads KAGVTQTPRYLIKTRGQQVTLSCSPISGHRSVSWYQQTPGQGLQFLFEYFSETQRNKGNFPGRFSGRQFSNSRSEMNVSTLELGDSALYLCASGLGGTSLADTQYFGPGTRLTVL.

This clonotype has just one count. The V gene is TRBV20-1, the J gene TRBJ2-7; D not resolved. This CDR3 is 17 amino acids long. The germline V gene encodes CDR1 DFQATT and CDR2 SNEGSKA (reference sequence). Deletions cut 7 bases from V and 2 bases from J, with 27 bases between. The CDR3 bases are TGCAGTGTCCCACACCCCCCCAGACCGGGCCTAACCTACGAGCAGTACTTC. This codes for CSVPHPPRPGLTYEQYF.

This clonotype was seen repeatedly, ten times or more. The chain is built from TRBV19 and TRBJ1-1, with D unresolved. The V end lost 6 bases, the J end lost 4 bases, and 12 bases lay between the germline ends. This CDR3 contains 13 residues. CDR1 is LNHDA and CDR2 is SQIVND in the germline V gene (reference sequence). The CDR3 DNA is TGTGCCAGTAGCGGACTGCCTTTCACTGAAGCTTTCTTT. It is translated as CASSGLPFTEAFF. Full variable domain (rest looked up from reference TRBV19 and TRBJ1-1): DGGITQSPKYLFRKEGQNVTLSCEQNLNHDAMYWYRQDPGQGLRLIYYSQIVNDFQKGDIAEGYSVSREKKESFPLTVTSAQKNPTAFYLCASSGLPFTEAFFGQGTRLTVV.

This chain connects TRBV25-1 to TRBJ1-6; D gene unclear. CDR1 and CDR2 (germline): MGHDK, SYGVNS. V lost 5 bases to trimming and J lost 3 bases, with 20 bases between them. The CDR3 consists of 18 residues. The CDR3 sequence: CASSLRWASTDYNSPLHF. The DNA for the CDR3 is TGTGCCAGCAGTCTGAGGTGGGCCTCAACGGACTATAATTCACCCCTCCACTTT.

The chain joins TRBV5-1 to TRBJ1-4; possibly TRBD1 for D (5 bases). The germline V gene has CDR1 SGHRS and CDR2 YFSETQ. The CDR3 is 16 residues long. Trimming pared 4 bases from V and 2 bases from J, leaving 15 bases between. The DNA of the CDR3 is TGCGCCAGCAGCACACAAACAGGCCTTACTAATGAAAAACTGTTTTTT. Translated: CASSTQTGLTNEKLFF.

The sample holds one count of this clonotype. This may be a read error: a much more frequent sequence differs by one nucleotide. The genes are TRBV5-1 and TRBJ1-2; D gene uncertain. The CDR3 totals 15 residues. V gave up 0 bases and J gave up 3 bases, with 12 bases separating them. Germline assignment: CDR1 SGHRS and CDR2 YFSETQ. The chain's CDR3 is CASSLAGETYYGYTF. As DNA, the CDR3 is TGCGCCAGCAGCTTGGCCGGGGAAACTTACTATGGCTACACCTTC.

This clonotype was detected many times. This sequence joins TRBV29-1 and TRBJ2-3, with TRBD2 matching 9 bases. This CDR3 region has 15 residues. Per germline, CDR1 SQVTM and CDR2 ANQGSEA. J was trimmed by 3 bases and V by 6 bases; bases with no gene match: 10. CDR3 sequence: CSVSPLAGPTDTQYF. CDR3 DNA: TGCAGCGTAAGTCCCCTAGCGGGACCTACAGATACGCAGTATTTT.

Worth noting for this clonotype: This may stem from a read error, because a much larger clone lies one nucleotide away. CDR3: CSARETDCEQYF. The CDR3 DNA reads TGCAGTGCTAGAGAAACAGACTGCGAGCAGTACTTC. The chain carries TRBV20-1 and TRBJ2-7; D is uncertain. CDR3 length: 12 amino acids. Trimming took off 0 bases at V and 6 bases at J, with 9 bases between the two ends. Germline V gene data show CDR1 as DFQATT and CDR2 as SNEGSKA (reference sequence).

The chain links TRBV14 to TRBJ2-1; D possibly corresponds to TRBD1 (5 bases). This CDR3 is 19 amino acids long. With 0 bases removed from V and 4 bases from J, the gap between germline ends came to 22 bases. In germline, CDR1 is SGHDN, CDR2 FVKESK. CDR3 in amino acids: CASSQDEILWGDLYNEQFF. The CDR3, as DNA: TGTGCCAGCAGCCAAGACGAGATCCTATGGGGCGACCTTTACAATGAGCAGTTCTTC.

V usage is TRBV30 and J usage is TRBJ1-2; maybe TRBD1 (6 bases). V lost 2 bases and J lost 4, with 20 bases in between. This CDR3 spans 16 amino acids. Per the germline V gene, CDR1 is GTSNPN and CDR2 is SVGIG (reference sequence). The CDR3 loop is CAWSLGGNGGSYGYTF. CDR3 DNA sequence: TGTGCCTGGAGTTTAGGGGGGAACGGGGGGAGCTATGGCTACACCTTC.

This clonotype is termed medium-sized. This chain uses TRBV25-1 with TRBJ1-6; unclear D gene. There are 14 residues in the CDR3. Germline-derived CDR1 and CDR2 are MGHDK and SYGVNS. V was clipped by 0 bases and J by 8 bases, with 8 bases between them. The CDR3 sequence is CASSEYLTDSPLHF. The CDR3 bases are TGTGCCAGCAGTGAATACTTAACCGATTCACCCCTCCACTTT.

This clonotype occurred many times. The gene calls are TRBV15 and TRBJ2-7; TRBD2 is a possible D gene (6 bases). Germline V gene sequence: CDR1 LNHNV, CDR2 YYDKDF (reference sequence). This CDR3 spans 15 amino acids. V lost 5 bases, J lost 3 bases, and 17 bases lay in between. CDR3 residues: CATSSRETAFYEQYF. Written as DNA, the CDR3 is TGTGCCACCAGCTCCCGGGAGACGGCGTTCTACGAGCAGTACTTC.

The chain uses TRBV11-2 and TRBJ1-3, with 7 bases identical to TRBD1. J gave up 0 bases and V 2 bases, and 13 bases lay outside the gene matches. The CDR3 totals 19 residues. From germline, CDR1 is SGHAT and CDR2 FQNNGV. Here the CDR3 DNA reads TGTGCCAGCAGCTTATCTAGGGCAGGGGGGTTGAGCTCTGGAAACACCATATATTTT. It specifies CASSLSRAGGLSSGNTIYF.

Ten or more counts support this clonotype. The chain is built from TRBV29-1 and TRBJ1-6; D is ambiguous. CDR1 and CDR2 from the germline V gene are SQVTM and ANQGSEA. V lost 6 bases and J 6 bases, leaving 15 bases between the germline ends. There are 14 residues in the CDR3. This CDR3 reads CSVASTRLNSPLHF. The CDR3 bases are TGCAGCGTCGCATCGACACGGCTTAATTCACCCCTCCACTTT.

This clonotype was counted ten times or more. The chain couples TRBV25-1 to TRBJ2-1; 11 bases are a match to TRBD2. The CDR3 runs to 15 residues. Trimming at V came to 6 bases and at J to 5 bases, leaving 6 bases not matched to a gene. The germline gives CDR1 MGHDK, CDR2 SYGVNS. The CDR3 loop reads CASSRGLADHNEQFF. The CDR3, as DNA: TGTGCCAGCAGCCGGGGACTAGCGGATCACAATGAGCAGTTCTTC.